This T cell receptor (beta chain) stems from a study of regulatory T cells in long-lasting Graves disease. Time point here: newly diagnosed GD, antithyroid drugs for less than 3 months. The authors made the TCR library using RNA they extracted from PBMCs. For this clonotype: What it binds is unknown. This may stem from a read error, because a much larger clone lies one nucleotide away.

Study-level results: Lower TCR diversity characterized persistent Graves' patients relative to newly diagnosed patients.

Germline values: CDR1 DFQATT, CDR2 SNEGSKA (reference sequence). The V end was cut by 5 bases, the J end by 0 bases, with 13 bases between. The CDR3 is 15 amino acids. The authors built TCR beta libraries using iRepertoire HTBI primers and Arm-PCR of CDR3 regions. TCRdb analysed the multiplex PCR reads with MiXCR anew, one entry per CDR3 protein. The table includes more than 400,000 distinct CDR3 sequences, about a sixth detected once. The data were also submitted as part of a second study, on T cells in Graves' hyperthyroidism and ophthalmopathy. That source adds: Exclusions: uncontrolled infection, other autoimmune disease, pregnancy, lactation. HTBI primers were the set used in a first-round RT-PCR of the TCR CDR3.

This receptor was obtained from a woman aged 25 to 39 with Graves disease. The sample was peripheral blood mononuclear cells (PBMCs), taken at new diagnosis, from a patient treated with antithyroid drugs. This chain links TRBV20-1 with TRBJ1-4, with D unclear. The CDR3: CSADVRRATNEKLFF. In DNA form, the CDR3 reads TGCAGTGCTGACGTCAGACGGGCAACTAATGAAAAACTGTTTTTT.